The sequence of this T cell receptor (beta chain) was determined in a study of identical twins (dated by TCRdb to about 2016). In the study overall: To test whether fetal clonotypes persist, this study deep-sequenced TCR alpha and beta repertoires from monozygotic twins, from unrelated adults of various ages, and from cord blood. To rule out contamination, replicate twin experiments were performed at different times with different library preparation protocols.

The full study reports these points: Excess twin sharing in beta out-of-frame sequences was weaker because fewer shared sequences lowered the signal-to-noise ratio. Because the same donors could not be followed over many years, the conclusions relied on cross-sectional statistical analysis. Invariant T cells such as MAIT and iNKT could partly confound zero-insertion analyses, though diverse VJ usage argued against this for most clonotypes. In monozygotic twins, out-of-frame TCR alpha sharing was systematically underestimated by recombination models, although the models agreed with sharing between unrelated individuals. Compared with coincidental sharing between unrelated individuals, an excess of low generation-probability sequences was observed among out-of-frame TCR alpha sequences shared between twins. Abundant cord blood beta clonotypes carried fewer insertions; young adult naive repertoires showed a weaker similar trend, while memory repertoires showed none.

This clonotype was recorded many times. This clone's antigen is unknown. Base qualities are not recorded, but no much larger clone differs from it by a single base. Libraries were made using 5' RACE. Sequencing was performed on an Illumina HiSeq 2000. Template switching introduced a universal primer binding site; the final cDNA contained a unique molecular identifier, enabling accurate counting of TCR cDNA molecules. Specific primers in the conserved constant-segment region were used to synthesize first-strand cDNA for TCR alpha and beta chains. Each cDNA library was double barcoded, with a SMART-Mk sample barcode plus Illumina barcodes, to control for contamination. Two successive PCR steps introduced TruSeq adapter sequences along with Illumina sample barcodes. Sequencing of the TCR alpha and beta cDNA libraries was done on the Illumina HiSeq platform using custom primers. Regarding the original processing steps: MiGEC was used to process raw reads and extract unique molecular identifiers, and MiXCR was used to find CDR3 positions. Recombination models were inferred per individual with the repgenHMM and IGoR tools using an EM algorithm. Shared clonotype analysis was performed with the tcR package in R, normalizing sharing by the product of cloneset sizes. Out-of-frame nonproductive sequences were analyzed to study raw recombination free of thymic and clonal selection effects. Through fastp at Q25 and MiXCR, TCRdb rebuilt clones from the public reads, retaining in-frame beta chains. Records with the same CDR3 protein are collapsed into one entry carrying the most frequent genes and DNA. TCRdb, rather than the study authors, made the V and J calls. This sample comprises some 760,000 distinct CDR3 sequences, 15% to 20% of them detected only once. Together, the top ten hold around 13% of the sample.

All donors were healthy Caucasians. Three pairs of female monozygotic twins, all aged roughly 18 to 29 years, were included in the twin cohort. Peripheral blood mononuclear cells were used as the source from which RNA for TCR libraries was isolated. The sample was also linked to a second study, of T cells expressing NK-cell markers. The second source states: TCR beta-chain repertoires were profiled in sorted CD3+CD56+NKG2C+, CD3+CD56+NKG2C- and CD3+CD56-NKG2C+ T-cell subsets from roughly eight donors. Seven of the eight sequenced donors were HCMV-seropositive and one was HCMV-seronegative. In several experiments an anti-gammadeltaTCR antibody was added to restrict sorting to alphabetaTCR-expressing T cells. In 5 to 7 donors, the dominant CD3+CD56+NKG2C+ clonotypes were found to rank among the top 10 CD8+ clonotypes and to make up about 1.0-8% of CD8+ T cells. Those dominant clonotypes were again the most abundant among CD3+CD56-NKG2C+ cells in a few donors, at about 25-65%. It remained unclear whether the expanded NKG2C-expressing T cell clones were specific for HCMV antigens. All eight donors whose samples were sequenced were randomly selected healthy volunteers, three of them men and five women. A commercial ELISA kit detecting HCMV-specific IgG in serum was used to determine HCMV serostatus. Bulk peripheral blood T-cell repertoires were additionally sequenced from unsorted PBMC for about 6 donors. Reads were demultiplexed and grouped by UMI with MIGEC, and clonotypes were assembled and quantified with MiTCR. Only TCR cDNA sequences supported by at least two reads were kept to exclude erroneous sequences. The tcR package was used for downstream repertoire analysis, and clonotypes were matched between fractions using CDR3 nucleotide sequence together with V segment. VDJmatch was used to annotate antigen specificity against VDJdb, with one amino acid substitution in CDR3 permitted.

The sequence came from a woman younger than 30 in good health. Input material: PBMCs.

The DNA sequence is given as TGTGCCATCAGTAGAAACAGTCAGAACACTGAAGCTTTCTTT. Translated, it reads CAISRNSQNTEAFF. The rearranged segments are TRBV10-3 and TRBJ1-1; the D gene remains uncertain. V is reduced by 5 bases and J by 1 base, leaving a spacing of 11 bases between them. Taken from the germline V gene, the CDR1 and CDR2 loops are ENHRY and SYGVKD. The CDR3 goes from the cysteine to the phenylalanine over 14 residues. Kept here is only the CDR3 DNA, which spans 42 bases and is read in frame from base 1.